Presented here are 21 T cell receptor beta chains from one specimen sequenced in a study of technical replicates of blood from a handful of donors. Only in-frame clones appear in the TCRdb table, and some are missing; sequencing was by immunoSEQ multiplex PCR. The sample has around 70,000 clones, around 93% seen once. Specimen: T cells isolated from PBMCs. The receptors originated from a human donor in good health.

The chain carries TRBV6-4 and TRBJ2-5; possible D gene TRBD2, 5 bases. The V and J ends lost 6 bases and 2 bases respectively, with 19 bases between them. The germline CDR1 and CDR2 sequences are MRHNA and SNTAGT. This CDR3 comprises 16 residues. CDR3 sequence reads: CASRKDRRFGQETQYF. In DNA, the CDR3 is TGTGCCAGCAGGAAAGATCGGAGGTTCGGGCAAGAGACCCAGTACTTC.

This clone was seen a handful of times. V is TRBV19 and J is TRBJ1-2; 10 nucleotides match TRBD1. V was pared by 5 bases and J by 7 bases, with 4 bases of the junction left unmatched. CDR1 LNHDA and CDR2 SQIVND come from the germline V gene (reference sequence). The CDR3 is 13 amino acids. The CDR3 region is CASSRDRGGGYTF. The CDR3, as DNA: TGTGCCAGTAGTCGGGACAGGGGAGGTGGCTACACCTTC.

This chain uses TRBV19 with TRBJ2-5, with 8 bases matching TRBD2. The CDR3 consists of 16 residues. Losses at the gene ends were 3 bases for V and 5 bases for J; bases not matched to a gene: 11. From germline, CDR1 is LNHDA and CDR2 SQIVND (reference sequence). CDR3 loop: CASSILLASGLETQYF. The CDR3 DNA is TGTGCCAGTAGTATTTTATTGGCTAGCGGGTTGGAGACCCAGTACTTC.

This sequence joins TRBV6-5 and TRBJ1-1, with 11 nucleotides matching TRBD1. This CDR3 contains 14 residues. The V segment lost 9 bases and the J segment 5 bases; nucleotides outside the gene matches: 8. Germline-derived CDR1 and CDR2 are MNHEY and SVGAGI. CDR3 coding DNA: TGTGCCAGTTGGACAGGGGGCCGGGGGACTGAAGCTTTCTTT. Translating gives CASWTGGRGTEAFF.

The V gene is TRBV21-1, the J gene TRBJ2-1; TRBD2, the table's D call, lacks a check against the DNA. TRBV21-1 is a recognized pseudogene. CDR3 length: 16 amino acids. In DNA form, the CDR3 reads TGTGCCAGCAGCAAAGTAACGGCGGGCAGCTACAATGAGCAGTTCTTC. Amino acid sequence: CASSKVTAGSYNEQFF.

The V call is TRBV28, the J call TRBJ2-1; D is ambiguous. Per germline, CDR1 MDHEN and CDR2 SYDVKM. The CDR3 consists of 12 residues. The ends were cut back, 6 bases at V and 9 bases at J, with 12 bases in the middle. The CDR3 loop is CASSLVSGEQFF. The CDR3, as DNA: TGTGCCAGCAGCCTCGTGTCAGGTGAGCAGTTCTTC.

This clone showed up just once. The chain is built from TRBV13 and TRBJ2-7; D might be TRBD2 (5 bases). CDR1 is PRHDT, CDR2 FYEKMQ, per germline (reference sequence). V lost 4 bases to trimming and J lost 3 bases, with 13 bases between them. The CDR3 loop spans 14 amino acids. This CDR3 is CASSSRGGYYEQYF. The CDR3 coding sequence is TGTGCCAGCAGCTCCCGAGGAGGTTACTACGAGCAGTACTTC.

This clone was recorded once. One junction end does not reproduce the germline sequence, and a read error may be involved. The J gene is TRBJ2-4, the V gene TRBV11-2; 8 bases agree with TRBD1. This CDR3 has 11 amino acids. Germline CDR1 reads SGHAT; CDR2 reads FQNNGV. The chain's CDR3 is CASSNRDRPRF. CDR3 sequence (DNA): TGTGCCAGCAGCAACCGGGACAGGCCTCGCTTC.

The chain carries TRBV6-6 and TRBJ2-5, with D possibly being TRBD2 (5 bases). This CDR3 has 14 amino acids. Looked up from germline, CDR1 is MNHNY and CDR2 is SVGAGI (reference sequence). Trimming took off 10 bases at V and 4 bases at J, with 19 bases between the two ends. The CDR3 bases are TGTGCCATCGGGAACTTAGCCGCGTCAGAGACCCAGTACTTC. Amino acids: CAIGNLAASETQYF.

The V gene is TRBV5-6, the J gene TRBJ1-1; the D is unclear. CDR1 and CDR2 (germline): SGHDT, YYEEEE. This CDR3 has 13 residues. V was trimmed by 4 bases and J by 5 bases, leaving 12 bases between them. In DNA form, the CDR3 reads TGTGCCAGCAGCCCCAGTTGGCGGACTGAAGCTTTCTTT. Encoded protein: CASSPSWRTEAFF.

This chain connects TRBV6-5 to TRBJ1-2; 8 bases match TRBD1. The J segment lost 0 bases and the V segment lost 4 bases, leaving 1 base of the junction unmatched. Germline loops: CDR1 MNHEY, CDR2 SVGAGI. The CDR3 extends over 14 amino acids. The CDR3 loop is CASSWTGPNYGYTF. The CDR3 DNA sequence: TGTGCCAGCAGTTGGACAGGGCCTAACTATGGCTACACCTTC.

This chain links TRBV5-1 with TRBJ2-7; TRBD1 agrees at 10 bases. The ends lost 4 bases at V and 0 bases at J; junction bases unmatched: 7. The germline gives CDR1 SGHRS, CDR2 YFSETQ. There are 16 residues in the CDR3. The DNA for the CDR3 is TGCGCCAGCAGCATACTGGGACAGGGGATCTCCTACGAGCAGTACTTC. Protein sequence: CASSILGQGISYEQYF. The full variable domain, rest sourced from reference TRBV5-1 and TRBJ2-7, is KAGVTQTPRYLIKTRGQQVTLSCSPISGHRSVSWYQQTPGQGLQFLFEYFSETQRNKGNFPGRFSGRQFSNSRSEMNVSTLELGDSALYLCASSILGQGISYEQYFGPGTRLTVT.

V is TRBV6-4 and J is TRBJ1-1; D might be TRBD1 (6 bases). Trimming removed 5 bases from V and 3 bases from J, with 10 bases in between. Germline values: CDR1 MRHNA, CDR2 SNTAGT. This CDR3 spans 13 amino acids. The CDR3 nucleotides read TGTGCCAGCAGTACGACAGGTGACACTGAAGCTTTCTTT. Translating it yields CASSTTGDTEAFF.

This clone appeared once. The chain employs TRBV19 and TRBJ2-7; 7 bases are a match to TRBD1. The CDR3 extends over 14 amino acids. The V gene's germline CDR1 is LNHDA and CDR2 SQIVND (reference sequence). V dropped 3 bases and J dropped 3; count of bases not matched to a gene: 5. This CDR3 reads CASSIPGQYYEQYF. CDR3 nucleotides: TGTGCCAGTAGTATTCCGGGACAGTACTACGAGCAGTACTTC.

The chain joins TRBV5-4 to TRBJ2-3, with D tentatively TRBD2 (6 bases). The V gene lost 1 base and the J gene lost 2 bases, with 11 bases spanning the gap. This CDR3 spans 15 amino acids. CDR1 and CDR2 from the germline V gene are SGHNT and YYREEE (reference sequence). The CDR3 region is CASSLNSGNTDTQYF. CDR3 bases: TGTGCCAGCAGCTTGAATAGCGGTAACACAGATACGCAGTATTTT. The whole variable domain, filled in from reference TRBV5-4 and TRBJ2-3, reads ETGVTQSPTHLIKTRGQQVTLRCSSQSGHNTVSWYQQALGQGPQFIFQYYREEENGRGNFPPRFSGLQFPNYSSELNVNALELDDSALYLCASSLNSGNTDTQYFGPGTRLTVL.

J is TRBJ1-2 and V is TRBV2; possible D gene TRBD1, 6 bases. The CDR3 length is 14 residues. Germline CDR1 and CDR2: SNHLY and FYNNEI. With 4 bases removed from V and 8 bases from J, the gap between germline ends came to 17 bases. The CDR3 loop reads CASSGDRPVSGYTF. As DNA, the CDR3 is TGTGCCAGCAGTGGCGACAGGCCGGTCTCCGGCTACACCTTC.

V gene TRBV6-6 combines with J gene TRBJ1-1, with a tentative D call TRBD1 (5 bases). V shed 5 bases and J shed 6 bases, with 7 bases lying between them. CDR3 length: 11 residues. Germline V gene lookup returns CDR1 MNHNY and CDR2 SVGAGI (reference sequence). In DNA, the CDR3 is TGTGCCAGCAGTAGGGGTGCTGAAGCTTTCTTT. Translated: CASSRGAEAFF.

The chain recombines TRBV18 with TRBJ2-6, with a weak D call TRBD1 (6 bases). Germline CDR1 and CDR2: KGHSH and LQKENI. The CDR3 spans 16 residues. V was pared by 0 bases and J by 2 bases, with 8 bases between. This chain's CDR3 is CASSPPQGTGANVLTF. The CDR3 region has the DNA TGTGCCAGCTCACCACCCCAGGGGACTGGGGCCAACGTCCTGACTTTC.

The chain joins TRBV9 to TRBJ2-3; maybe TRBD2 (5 bases). Germline V gene lookup returns CDR1 SGDLS and CDR2 YYNGEE. The CDR3 spans 15 residues. V dropped 0 bases and J dropped 3 bases, with 11 bases sitting between them. This CDR3 reads CASSVVSGITDTQYF. CDR3 DNA: TGTGCCAGCAGCGTAGTTTCGGGGATAACAGATACGCAGTATTTT.

This rearrangement joins TRBV5-1 to TRBJ2-7; TRBD1 might be the D (6 bases). Germline V gives CDR1 SGHRS, CDR2 YFSETQ. There are 14 residues in the CDR3. The ends were cut back, 5 bases at V and 6 bases at J, with 18 bases in the middle. CDR3 residues: CASSNRDVGSEQYF. For the CDR3, the DNA is TGCGCCAGCAGTAACAGGGACGTGGGATCCGAGCAGTACTTC.

The chain recombines TRBV6-6 with TRBJ1-6, with D possibly matching TRBD1 (5 bases). The V gene lost 5 bases and the J gene lost 14 bases, with 10 bases spanning the gap. The CDR3 extends over 11 amino acids. CDR1 and CDR2 (germline): MNHNY, SVGAGI (reference sequence). The CDR3 DNA follows: TGTGCCAGCAGTGATCCGGGGGCCCTCCACTTT. This encodes CASSDPGALHF.